These 25 T cell receptor beta chains came from one sample sequenced in a study of T cell responses to AZD1222 COVID-19 vaccine. Data came from immunoSEQ multiplex PCR; TCRdb stores just in-frame clones and leaves some out. The table has some 170,000 clones, over 80% seen once. This specimen consisted of peripheral blood, obtained 28 days after the second dose of the MenACWY control vaccine. These receptors were collected from an adult who received the MenACWY meningococcal vaccine as a control.

The rearrangement links TRBV3-1 (or the pseudogene TRBV3-2) to TRBJ1-1, with a possible D match to TRBD1 (5 bases). Between the trimmed V and J ends, which lost 4 bases and 1 base, there was a span of 10 bases. CDR1 is LGHDT, CDR2 YNNKEL, per germline (reference sequence). The CDR3 covers 14 residues. CDR3 in DNA: TGTGCCAGCAGCCCTTGGGACGGGAACACTGAAGCTTTCTTT. It encodes CASSPWDGNTEAFF.

The V and J genes are TRBV11-2 and TRBJ2-5; TRBD2 might be the D (7 bases). The CDR3 runs 14 residues. Trimming took 7 bases from V and 1 from J, leaving 13 bases between them. The germline gives CDR1 SGHAT, CDR2 FQNNGV. Here the CDR3 reads CASTRGGVQETQYF. CDR3 DNA: TGTGCCAGCACGAGAGGGGGGGTCCAAGAGACCCAGTACTTC.

This rearrangement joins TRBV24-1 to TRBJ2-1, with unresolved D. The CDR3 is made up of 12 amino acids. The V gene's germline CDR1 is KGHDR and CDR2 SFDVKD. With 6 bases removed from V and 4 bases from J, the gap between germline ends came to 6 bases. CDR3 in DNA: TGTGCCACCAGTAGAAGTTACAATGAGCAGTTCTTC. Protein sequence: CATSRSYNEQFF.

This clone was observed once. The rearrangement joins TRBV5-6 to TRBJ2-5, with D perhaps matching TRBD2 (5 bases). Trimming stripped 5 bases from V and 4 bases from J, with 18 bases between. Germline assignment: CDR1 SGHDT and CDR2 YYEEEE. The CDR3 is 15 amino acids. The CDR3 spells CASRWLRGGGETQYF. DNA for the CDR3: TGTGCCAGCAGATGGCTAAGAGGAGGTGGAGAGACCCAGTACTTC.

The rearrangement joins TRBV27 to TRBJ2-2; D perhaps matches TRBD2 (5 bases). V was shortened by 5 bases and J by 1 base, with 8 bases between the two germline ends. There are 14 residues in the CDR3. Looked up from germline, CDR1 is MNHEY and CDR2 is SMNVEV (reference sequence). The CDR3 bases are TGTGCCAGCAGTAGTCGGGAGAACACCGGGGAGCTGTTTTTT. This gives the protein CASSSRENTGELFF.

This clone was recorded only once. The V gene is TRBV15, the J gene TRBJ1-5; 7 nucleotides align to TRBD1. With V trimmed by 5 bases and J by 7 bases, 5 bases remained unmatched. The germline V gene has CDR1 LNHNV and CDR2 YYDKDF (reference sequence). The CDR3 spans 13 residues. In DNA form, the CDR3 reads TGTGCCACCAGCTCTCTCAGGGGGCAGCCCCAGCATTTT. It yields the protein CATSSLRGQPQHF.

This clone was seen more than once but under ten times. This sequence joins TRBV5-6 and TRBJ1-2; TRBD1 might be the D (6 bases). Germline CDR1 is SGHDT and CDR2 is YYEEEE. The ends were cut back, 0 bases at V and 3 bases at J, with 15 bases in the middle. The CDR3 spans 16 residues. As DNA, the CDR3 is TGTGCCAGCAGCTTGGGACGAGGGGGTCTTGACTATGGCTACACCTTC. It is translated as CASSLGRGGLDYGYTF.

V gene TRBV29-1 combines with J gene TRBJ1-3; tentative D call: TRBD1 (5 bases). Trimming left V 6 bases short and J 8 bases short, with 20 bases between. Germline CDR1 and CDR2: SQVTM and ANQGSEA. The CDR3 length is 14 residues. CDR3 coding DNA: TGCAGCGTCCGGTGGGACCTCTTGGGAGACACCATATATTTT. It encodes CSVRWDLLGDTIYF.

Note on this clone: This specimen includes other DNA sequences encoding the same CDR3. The chain carries TRBV28 and TRBJ1-1, with D unresolved. This CDR3 has 12 residues. Trimming took 3 bases from V and 0 from J, leaving 2 bases between them. Germline CDR1 is MDHEN and CDR2 is SYDVKM. The CDR3 sequence: CASSFLNTEAFF. The CDR3 region has the DNA TGTGCCAGCAGTTTTTTGAACACTGAAGCTTTCTTT. Using reference TRBV28 and TRBJ1-1 for the parts outside the CDR3, the full variable domain is DVKVTQSSRYLVKRTGEKVFLECVQDMDHENMFWYRQDPGLGLRLIYFSYDVKMKEKGDIPEGYSVSREKKERFSLILESASTNQTSMYLCASSFLNTEAFFGQGTRLTVV.

This chain joins TRBV19 and TRBJ1-3; 8 bases are shared with TRBD1. CDR1 and CDR2 (germline): LNHDA, SQIVND (reference sequence). CDR3 length: 14 amino acids. J lost 8 bases, V lost 9 bases, and 12 bases had no gene match. The CDR3 nucleotides read TGTGCCAGCGATCGACAGGGGATCGGCGACACCATATATTTT. Its translation is CASDRQGIGDTIYF.

The sample holds one count of this clone. J is TRBJ1-1 and V is TRBV30; no clear D. Per germline, CDR1 GTSNPN and CDR2 SVGIG (reference sequence). This CDR3 is 12 amino acids long. V lost 5 bases, J lost 7 bases, and 14 bases lay in between. CDR3 in amino acids: CAWAQAEGEAFF. CDR3 nucleotides: TGTGCCTGGGCCCAAGCCGAGGGTGAAGCTTTCTTT.

This clone came up once. V usage is TRBV6-5 and J usage is TRBJ1-4; 7 bases are a match to TRBD1. V was pared by 6 bases and J by 5 bases, with 6 bases of the junction left unmatched. This CDR3 is 14 amino acids long. Germline V lookup: CDR1 MNHEY, CDR2 SVGAGI. CDR3 residues: CASRPGQLNEKLFF. CDR3 bases: TGTGCCAGCAGACCGGGACAGCTCAATGAAAAACTGTTTTTT.

The chain couples TRBV27 to TRBJ2-1; the D gene is possibly TRBD1 (5 bases). CDR1 MNHEY and CDR2 SMNVEV come from the germline V gene (reference sequence). V dropped 1 base and J dropped 5 bases, with 12 bases sitting between them. The CDR3 is 15 amino acids. CDR3 coding DNA: TGTGCCAGCAGTTTATTTAGTGCAGGGAACAATGAGCAGTTCTTC. The encoded protein is CASSLFSAGNNEQFF.

V usage is TRBV4-2 and J usage is TRBJ1-4, with TRBD1 as a possible D gene (6 bases). In germline, CDR1 is LGHNA, CDR2 YNFKEQ. This CDR3 region has 15 residues. The V end was cut by 0 bases, the J end by 13 bases, with 18 bases between. In nucleotides, the CDR3 is TGTGCCAGCAGCCAAGATACTACAGGGAAATATAGACTGTTTTTT. This encodes CASSQDTTGKYRLFF.

The chain couples TRBV7-9 to TRBJ1-4, with TRBD1 identical over 8 bases. The CDR3 extends over 16 amino acids. J was trimmed by 7 bases and V by 6 bases; bases with no gene match: 13. Germline assignment: CDR1 SEHNR and CDR2 FQNEAQ (reference sequence). Here the CDR3 reads CASSQGLGRGREKLFF. The CDR3 DNA is TGTGCCAGCAGTCAAGGGTTAGGCAGGGGGCGTGAAAAACTGTTTTTT.

This clone was seen once. The CDR3 DNA is TGTGCCAGCAGCTTAATGGCTAGCGGGTCCTACAATGAGCAGTTCTTC. It is translated as CASSLMASGSYNEQFF. J is TRBJ2-1 and V is TRBV7-3, with 8 bases identical to TRBD2. J lost 1 base, V lost 1 base, and 3 bases had no gene match. Germline V gives CDR1 SGHTA, CDR2 FQGTGA. This CDR3 has 16 residues.

This chain joins TRBV28 and TRBJ2-5; 9 positions match TRBD1. V shed 7 bases and J 2 bases; nucleotides not matched to a gene: 8. The CDR3 runs 15 residues. Germline-derived CDR1 and CDR2 are MDHEN and SYDVKM. The CDR3 region is CASNNPGQGQETQYF. CDR3 nucleotide sequence: TGTGCCAGCAACAATCCGGGACAGGGACAAGAGACCCAGTACTTC.

CDR3 in amino acids: CANYEGYEQYF. For the CDR3, the DNA is TGTGCCAACTATGAGGGCTACGAGCAGTACTTC. The chain recombines TRBV6-4 with TRBJ2-7, with D possibly TRBD2 on 5 matching bases. The V gene lost 10 bases and the J gene lost 3 bases, with 10 bases spanning the gap. The germline gives CDR1 MRHNA, CDR2 SNTAGT. The CDR3 is made up of 11 amino acids.

The chain uses TRBV19 and TRBJ2-1, with D possibly being TRBD2 (6 bases). V was pared by 3 bases and J by 7 bases, with 13 bases between. This CDR3 comprises 14 residues. The germline gives CDR1 LNHDA, CDR2 SQIVND (reference sequence). The CDR3 loop is CASSMGLGTNEQFF. CDR3 DNA sequence: TGTGCCAGTAGTATGGGACTCGGGACTAATGAGCAGTTCTTC.

This CDR3 is CASSQDWGQGVNEQFF. The CDR3 DNA is TGTGCCAGCAGCCAAGATTGGGGACAGGGTGTTAATGAGCAGTTCTTC. The chain carries TRBV14 and TRBJ2-1; 9 bases agree with TRBD1. The germline gives CDR1 SGHDN, CDR2 FVKESK. J lost 7 bases, V lost 0 bases, and 7 bases had no gene match. The CDR3 has 16 amino acids. Filled out from reference TRBV14 and TRBJ2-1, the complete variable domain reads EAGVTQFPSHSVIEKGQTVTLRCDPISGHDNLYWYRRVMGKEIKFLLHFVKESKQDESGMPNNRFLAERTGGTYSTLKVQPAELEDSGVYFCASSQDWGQGVNEQFFGPGTRLTVL.

In this sample, this clone turned up once. The chain couples TRBV18 to TRBJ2-7, with 7 bases that match TRBD1. This CDR3 is 14 amino acids long. Looked up from germline, CDR1 is KGHSH and CDR2 is LQKENI. V trimming: 0 bases; J trimming: 1 base; junction bases outside the gene matches: 0. CDR3 sequence reads: CASSPPGQSYEQYF. CDR3 DNA: TGTGCCAGCTCACCACCGGGACAGTCCTACGAGCAGTACTTC.

In this sample, this clone turned up a few times. The V call is TRBV6-2 or TRBV6-3, the J call TRBJ1-5, with D possibly matching TRBD1 (6 bases). Per germline, CDR1 MNHEY and CDR2 SVGEGT. The CDR3 is made up of 15 amino acids. Trimming removed 2 bases at V and 4 bases at J, with 12 bases between. Written as DNA, the CDR3 is TGTGCCAGCAGTTACGGCGGGACAAATAATCAGCCCCAGCATTTT. Protein: CASSYGGTNNQPQHF.

This chain joins TRBV12-3 or TRBV12-4 and TRBJ1-6; D remains ambiguous. Trimming took 3 bases from V and 2 from J, leaving 2 bases between them. This CDR3 has 13 residues. CDR3 region: CASSFTYNSPLHF. For the CDR3, the DNA is TGTGCCAGCAGTTTCACCTATAATTCACCCCTCCACTTT.

The chain uses TRBV2 and TRBJ1-2; 7 positions match TRBD1. Germline V gene data show CDR1 as SNHLY and CDR2 as FYNNEI. V lost 3 bases and J lost 4; bases outside the gene matches: 8. The CDR3 totals 15 residues. The CDR3 sequence: CASSEEQGPIYGYTF. In DNA, the CDR3 is TGTGCCAGCAGTGAGGAACAGGGGCCAATCTATGGCTACACCTTC.

The genes are TRBV15 and TRBJ2-7, with D perhaps TRBD1 or TRBD2 (5 bases each). This CDR3 has 13 amino acids. In germline, CDR1 is LNHNV, CDR2 YYDKDF (reference sequence). V was trimmed by 1 base and J by 2 bases, leaving 6 bases between them. CDR3 coding DNA: TGTGCCACCAGCAGAGGGGGACCCTACGAGCAGTACTTC. Amino acids: CATSRGGPYEQYF.